This T cell receptor beta chain derives from a study of blood T cell repertoires in COVID-19. Whole-study context: Material from acute and convalescent COVID-19 was sourced from the United States, Italy and Spain. PBMCs, B-cell-depleted T cells, or T cells were the source of the cDNA or gDNA that made up the material.

The CDR3 runs to 15 residues. J gave up 9 bases and V 0 bases, and 8 bases lay outside the gene matches. The germline CDR1 and CDR2 sequences are MNHEY and SMNVEV (reference sequence). Repertoires were generated with immunoSEQ multiplex PCR, while TCRdb's copy carries only in-frame clones and drops some. The table shows approximately 250,000 clones, with 70% to 85% occurring only once. Cohort 3 recovered donors had two negative PCRs, clearance, or symptom resolution. This chain uses TRBV27 with TRBJ2-3; 8 nucleotides line up with TRBD2. This receptor was obtained from a man aged 35-49 years who had recovered from COVID-19. The sequenced material came from PBMCs or T cells enriched from blood (not recorded which). The CDR3 reads CASSLSGTRELTQYF. The CDR3 region has the DNA TGTGCCAGCAGTTTATCCGGGACTAGGGAATTGACGCAGTATTTT.